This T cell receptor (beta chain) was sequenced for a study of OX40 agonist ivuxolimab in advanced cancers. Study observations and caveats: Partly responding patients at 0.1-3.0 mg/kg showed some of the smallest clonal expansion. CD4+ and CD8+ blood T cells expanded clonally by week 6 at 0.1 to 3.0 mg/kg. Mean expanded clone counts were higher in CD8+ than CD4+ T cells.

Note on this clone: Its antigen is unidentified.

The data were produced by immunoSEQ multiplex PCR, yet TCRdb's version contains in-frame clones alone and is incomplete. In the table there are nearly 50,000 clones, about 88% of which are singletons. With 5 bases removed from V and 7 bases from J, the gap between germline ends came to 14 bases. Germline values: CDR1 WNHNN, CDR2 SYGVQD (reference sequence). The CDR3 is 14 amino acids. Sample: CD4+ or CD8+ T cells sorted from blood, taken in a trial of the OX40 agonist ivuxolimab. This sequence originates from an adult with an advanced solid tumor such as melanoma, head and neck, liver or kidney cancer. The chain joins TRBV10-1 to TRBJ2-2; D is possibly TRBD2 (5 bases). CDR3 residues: CASSQARGYGELFF. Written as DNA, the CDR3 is TGCGCCAGCAGTCAAGCTAGAGGGTACGGGGAGCTGTTTTTT.